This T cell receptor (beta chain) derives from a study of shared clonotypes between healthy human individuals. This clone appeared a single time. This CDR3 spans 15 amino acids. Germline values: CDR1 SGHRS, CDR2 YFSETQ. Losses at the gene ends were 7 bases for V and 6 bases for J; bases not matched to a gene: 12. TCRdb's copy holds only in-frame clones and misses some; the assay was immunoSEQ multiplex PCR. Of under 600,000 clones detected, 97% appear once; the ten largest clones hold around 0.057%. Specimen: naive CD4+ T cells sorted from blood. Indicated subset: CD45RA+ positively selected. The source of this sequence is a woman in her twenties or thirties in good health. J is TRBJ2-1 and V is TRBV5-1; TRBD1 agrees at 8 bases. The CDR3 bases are TGCGCCAGCTACATCTCAGGACAGGGCTCCAATGAGCAGTTCTTC. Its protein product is CASYISGQGSNEQFF.